This T cell receptor (beta chain) was profiled in a study of OX40 agonist ivuxolimab in advanced cancers. Across the whole study: Allowance was made for prior anti-PD-1, anti-PD-L1 or anti-CTLA-4 therapy, and approximately 40% had some.

Profiling relied on immunoSEQ multiplex PCR, and the TCRdb table lists in-frame clones only, not all of them. The data contain some 80,000 clones, around 94% of them singletons. The clonotype comes from an adult with an advanced solid tumor such as melanoma, head and neck, liver or kidney cancer. The material sequenced was CD4+ or CD8+ T cells sorted from blood, taken in a trial of the OX40 agonist ivuxolimab.

CDR3 coding DNA: TGTGCCAGTATGACCTCCTCTGGGGGGGGCAATGAGCAGTTCTTC. It specifies CASMTSSGGGNEQFF. The gene calls are TRBV19 and TRBJ2-1; TRBD2 agrees at 7 bases. The CDR3 covers 15 residues. Germline assignment: CDR1 LNHDA and CDR2 SQIVND (reference sequence). The V segment lost 7 bases and the J segment 6 bases; nucleotides outside the gene matches: 12.